This T cell receptor beta chain was captured by sequencing in a study of monozygotic twins with inflammatory bowel disease. In germline, CDR1 is SQVTM, CDR2 ANQGSEA. The CDR3 has 12 residues. Using the 5' RACE reads, TCRdb records one entry per CDR3 protein without DNA. The sample totals more than 300,000 distinct CDR3 sequences. Input material: blood. This clonotype was sampled from a human donor with ulcerative colitis or Crohn's disease, or a healthy co-twin of an affected twin (not recorded which). The J gene is TRBJ2-2, the V gene TRBV29-1. CDR3 loop: CSVEPQPGELFF.